The 22 T cell receptor beta chains below were found in one sample sequenced in a study of CD8+ T cells in alopecia areata (dated by TCRdb to the late 2010s). Receptor amplification or capture employed the immunoSEQ multiplex PCR assay. For TCR sequencing, RNA was extracted from every sample and reverse transcribed into cDNA to serve as template. Imported from immuneACCESS, the table was reduced by TCRdb to in-frame sequences with V and J called. These copies leave out some clones; in studies compared against another copy, an unresolved V gene accounts for under half, and the cause of the remainder is not known. Recorded for this sample are 90,000 to 100,000 clones; under 45% of them occurred a single time. The top ten constitute 0.79% of the sample. The sample taken for sequencing was CD4+ T cells sorted from blood. The receptors here all came from a human donor with alopecia areata.

The chain employs TRBV29-1 and TRBJ2-1, with TRBD1 matching 7 bases. Per the germline V gene, CDR1 is SQVTM and CDR2 is ANQGSEA. CDR3 length: 13 residues. V lost 7 bases to trimming and J lost 2 bases; unmatched junction nucleotides: 5. The CDR3 is CSGRQGPYNEQFF. The CDR3 bases are TGCAGCGGCCGACAGGGCCCCTACAATGAGCAGTTCTTC.

The V and J genes are TRBV7-2 and TRBJ1-5; D gene uncertain. V dropped 1 base and J dropped 11 bases, with 9 bases sitting between them. Germline V lookup: CDR1 SGHTA, CDR2 FQGNSA. This CDR3 is 12 amino acids long. The CDR3 coding sequence is TGTGCCAGCAGCTTAGATGGGGTCTCCCAGCATTTT. Protein: CASSLDGVSQHF. Complete variable domain (other parts from reference TRBV7-2 and TRBJ1-5): GAGVSQSPSNKVTEKGKDVELRCDPISGHTALYWYRQSLGQGLEFLIYFQGNSAPDKSGLPSDRFSAERTGGSVSTLTIQRTQQEDSAVYLCASSLDGVSQHFGDGTRLSIL.

In this sample, this clone turned up a few times. The chain is built from TRBV29-1 and TRBJ2-3; D is ambiguous. Trimming took off 3 bases at V and 2 bases at J, with 3 bases between the two ends. Germline V gene lookup returns CDR1 SQVTM and CDR2 ANQGSEA. The CDR3 length is 11 residues. CDR3 sequence (DNA): TGCAGCGTTGACTACACAGATACGCAGTATTTT. This gives the protein CSVDYTDTQYF.

This chain links TRBV19 with TRBJ1-5, with 8 nucleotides matching TRBD1. The CDR3 has 15 residues. V lost 7 bases to trimming and J lost 8 bases; unmatched junction nucleotides: 13. In germline, CDR1 is LNHDA, CDR2 SQIVND (reference sequence). The CDR3: CASTHGGTGLEPQHF. The CDR3, as DNA: TGTGCCAGTACCCACGGGGGGACAGGTTTGGAGCCCCAGCATTTT.

This rearrangement joins TRBV5-1 to TRBJ2-1; no firm D call. CDR1 is SGHRS and CDR2 is YFSETQ in the germline V gene. V was clipped by 9 bases and J by 2 bases, with 15 bases between them. The CDR3 is made up of 14 amino acids. This CDR3 is CAIPNGSPYNEQFF. The CDR3 bases are TGCGCCATCCCCAACGGCTCCCCCTACAATGAGCAGTTCTTC. Complete variable domain (other parts from reference TRBV5-1 and TRBJ2-1): KAGVTQTPRYLIKTRGQQVTLSCSPISGHRSVSWYQQTPGQGLQFLFEYFSETQRNKGNFPGRFSGRQFSNSRSEMNVSTLELGDSALYLCAIPNGSPYNEQFFGPGTRLTVL.

The V gene is TRBV29-1, the J gene TRBJ1-1, with D unclear. Trimming stripped 5 bases from V and 8 bases from J, with 18 bases between. CDR1 SQVTM and CDR2 ANQGSEA come from the germline V gene. The CDR3 runs to 13 residues. In nucleotides, the CDR3 is TGCAGCGTTCTACGACCTTATTCGGGGGAAGCTTTCTTT. Encoded protein: CSVLRPYSGEAFF.

The V and J genes are TRBV29-1 and TRBJ2-5; 8 bases align to TRBD2. This CDR3 has 13 residues. Germline V CDR1 and CDR2: SQVTM, ANQGSEA. V lost 7 bases and J lost 5; bases outside the gene matches: 9. The CDR3 DNA sequence: TGCAGCGCGGGAGGACTAGCAGGGGAGACCCAGTACTTC. This codes for CSAGGLAGETQYF.

This clone turned up a few times. The V and J genes are TRBV29-1 and TRBJ2-3, with D unclear. Per germline, CDR1 SQVTM and CDR2 ANQGSEA. Trimming cost V 0 bases and J 1 base, with 11 bases left between them. This CDR3 is built from 15 residues. In nucleotides, the CDR3 is TGCAGCGTTGAAGATTGGGCGTCACGCACAGATACGCAGTATTTT. Translation gives CSVEDWASRTDTQYF.

The genes are TRBV30 and TRBJ1-1; possible D gene TRBD1, 5 bases. The CDR3 is 15 residues long. The germline gives CDR1 GTSNPN, CDR2 SVGIG (reference sequence). With 4 bases removed from V and 9 bases from J, the gap between germline ends came to 24 bases. The CDR3, as DNA: TGTGCCTGGAACTCCGGTCCCCTCAGGGAACCTAAAGCTTTCTTT. Translating gives CAWNSGPLREPKAFF.

The V and J genes are TRBV11-2 and TRBJ2-5; unclear D gene. Germline CDR1 reads SGHAT; CDR2 reads FQNNGV. Trimming took 5 bases from V and 5 from J, leaving 9 bases between them. This CDR3 is built from 12 residues. CDR3 in amino acids: CASSPFSETQYF. CDR3 sequence (DNA): TGTGCCAGCAGCCCTTTCAGCGAGACCCAGTACTTC.

A single count supports this clone. The chain employs TRBV5-1 and TRBJ2-7; 8 bases match TRBD2. CDR1 and CDR2 (germline): SGHRS, YFSETQ. This CDR3 is built from 19 residues. The V and J ends lost 4 bases and 0 bases, in that order; junction bases with no gene match: 18. The CDR3 region has the DNA TGCGCCAGCAGCCCGGGAGGGGGTTGGAGCGGGCCAAACTCCTACGAGCAGTACTTC. Residues: CASSPGGGWSGPNSYEQYF.

This chain joins TRBV13 and TRBJ2-2; D remains unclear. Germline V gene data show CDR1 as PRHDT and CDR2 as FYEKMQ (reference sequence). The germline V and J ends were trimmed by 1 base and 0 bases, with 6 bases remaining between them. CDR3 length equals 15 residues. The CDR3: CASSLVFANTGELFF. The CDR3 nucleotides are TGTGCCAGCAGCTTAGTCTTCGCGAACACCGGGGAGCTGTTTTTT.

J is TRBJ1-1 and V is TRBV5-1; 9 positions match TRBD1. CDR1 is SGHRS and CDR2 is YFSETQ in the germline V gene. This CDR3 has 14 residues. J gave up 6 bases and V 3 bases, and 6 bases lay outside the gene matches. The CDR3 protein is CASSSDRGNPEAFF. CDR3 nucleotides: TGCGCCAGCAGCTCGGACAGGGGTAACCCTGAAGCTTTCTTT.

The genes are TRBV29-1 and TRBJ1-1, with D maybe TRBD1 (6 bases). The CDR3 spans 13 residues. The germline V gene encodes CDR1 SQVTM and CDR2 ANQGSEA. V gave up 3 bases and J gave up 1 base, with 9 bases separating them. In nucleotides, the CDR3 is TGCAGCGTTGACCAACAGGGGAACACTGAAGCTTTCTTT. This codes for CSVDQQGNTEAFF.

This clone was picked up a small number of times. V usage is TRBV30 and J usage is TRBJ2-1; 7 bases map to TRBD1. Germline V lookup: CDR1 GTSNPN, CDR2 SVGIG (reference sequence). Trimming removed 0 bases from V and 6 bases from J; junction bases left unmatched: 11. The CDR3 length is 16 residues. The DNA for the CDR3 is TGTGCCTGGAGTGTACCCCTACGACAGGGTCTCAATGAGCAGTTCTTC. Residues: CAWSVPLRQGLNEQFF.

The chain couples TRBV5-1 to TRBJ1-1; D perhaps matches TRBD1 (6 bases). CDR1 and CDR2 from the germline V gene are SGHRS and YFSETQ. Trimming shortened V by 4 bases and J by 0 bases, and 10 bases separated the two germline ends. This CDR3 has 14 amino acids. CDR3 sequence: CASSLTGLNTEAFF. The CDR3, as DNA: TGCGCCAGCAGCCTGACAGGTTTGAACACTGAAGCTTTCTTT.

The chain uses TRBV29-1 and TRBJ2-1, with 7 nucleotides matching TRBD1. This CDR3 spans 11 amino acids. Germline trimming cut 8 bases from V and 10 bases from J; bases unmatched to any gene: 8. CDR1 and CDR2 from the germline V gene are SQVTM and ANQGSEA. The CDR3, as DNA: TGCAGCATCAAAAGGGACAGCGAGCAGTTCTTC. Translated, it gives CSIKRDSEQFF.

This rearrangement joins TRBV30 to TRBJ2-1, with D possibly being TRBD1 (6 bases). Germline loops: CDR1 GTSNPN, CDR2 SVGIG (reference sequence). The CDR3 sequence is 12 residues long. V lost 5 bases to trimming and J lost 10 bases, with 15 bases between them. The CDR3 loop reads CAWGNTGSEQFF. The CDR3 DNA reads as TGTGCCTGGGGTAACACAGGGTCAGAGCAGTTCTTC.

The CDR3 region is CASSHIGSQYEQYF. CDR3 nucleotide sequence: TGCGCCAGCAGCCACATTGGGAGTCAATACGAGCAGTACTTC. V gene TRBV4-1 combines with J gene TRBJ2-7, with D perhaps matching TRBD2 (5 bases). Between the trimmed V and J ends, which lost 3 bases and 4 bases, there was a span of 13 bases. Germline CDR1 reads MGHRA; CDR2 reads YSYEKL. The CDR3 covers 14 residues.

The V and J genes are TRBV9 and TRBJ2-5; perhaps TRBD2 as D (5 bases). V lost 3 bases and J lost 4, with 19 bases in between. The germline V gene encodes CDR1 SGDLS and CDR2 YYNGEE. The CDR3 is 16 amino acids. CDR3 loop: CASSAGGGSIPETQYF. Written as DNA, the CDR3 is TGTGCCAGCAGCGCCGGAGGCGGGTCCATCCCAGAGACCCAGTACTTC.

The chain recombines TRBV29-1 with TRBJ2-3; no firm D call. This CDR3 has 14 amino acids. Germline CDR1 and CDR2: SQVTM and ANQGSEA. The V gene lost 4 bases and the J gene lost 2 bases, with 13 bases spanning the gap. The CDR3 loop reads CSVGGRSHTDTQYF. CDR3 sequence (DNA): TGCAGCGTTGGAGGTAGGAGTCACACAGATACGCAGTATTTT.

The rearrangement uses TRBV29-1 and TRBJ2-3; D gene unclear. Germline loops: CDR1 SQVTM, CDR2 ANQGSEA. The ends were cut back, 2 bases at V and 0 bases at J, with 6 bases in the middle. The CDR3 extends over 13 amino acids. The CDR3 DNA follows: TGCAGCGTTGAAAGAGCTAGCACAGATACGCAGTATTTT. It codes for CSVERASTDTQYF.